These 14 T cell receptor beta chains were sequenced from one sample in a study of cytomegalovirus exposure and HLA in healthy donors. This PCR relied on a set of 60 Vbeta primers and 13 Jbeta primers. TCRdb's table, derived via immunoSEQ multiplex PCR, lists solely in-frame clones and lacks some. The sample includes 100,000 to 150,000 clones, 72% of them seen just once. The specimen was PBMCs. The receptors here all came from a man aged 25 to 40 in good health and CMV-seronegative.

This sequence joins TRBV5-1 and TRBJ2-1; D possibly corresponds to TRBD1 (6 bases). The germline V gene has CDR1 SGHRS and CDR2 YFSETQ. CDR3 length: 13 amino acids. V shed 5 bases and J shed 7 bases, with 13 bases lying between them. The CDR3 sequence: CASRGQQGNEQFF. The CDR3 DNA sequence: TGCGCCAGCAGGGGCCAACAGGGAAATGAGCAGTTCTTC.

The V gene is TRBV28, the J gene TRBJ1-1, with D perhaps TRBD1 (6 bases). CDR3 length: 14 residues. Germline V gives CDR1 MDHEN, CDR2 SYDVKM. V was pared by 3 bases and J by 1 base, with 9 bases between. The CDR3 loop is CASSLTGWNTEAFF. For the CDR3, the DNA is TGTGCCAGCAGTTTGACAGGTTGGAACACTGAAGCTTTCTTT. Complete variable domain (other parts from reference TRBV28 and TRBJ1-1): DVKVTQSSRYLVKRTGEKVFLECVQDMDHENMFWYRQDPGLGLRLIYFSYDVKMKEKGDIPEGYSVSREKKERFSLILESASTNQTSMYLCASSLTGWNTEAFFGQGTRLTVV.

The V gene is TRBV6-6, the J gene TRBJ1-2; tentatively, D is TRBD1 (5 bases). Trimming took off 4 bases at V and 3 bases at J, with 12 bases between the two ends. The CDR3 has 14 residues. Germline CDR1 MNHNY, CDR2 SVGAGI (reference sequence). This chain's CDR3 is CASSLIREDYGYTF. CDR3 nucleotides: TGTGCCAGCAGTTTAATCAGGGAGGACTATGGCTACACCTTC.

The V call is TRBV18, the J call TRBJ2-5; possible D gene TRBD2, 6 bases. Trimming cost V 6 bases and J 2 bases, with 16 bases left between them. This CDR3 has 15 residues. CDR1 is KGHSH, CDR2 LQKENI, per germline. The CDR3 nucleotides read TGTGCCAGCTCTGACTTCGCCGGAGGGCAAGAGACCCAGTACTTC. Protein: CASSDFAGGQETQYF.

The CDR3 region has the DNA TGCGCCAGCAGCTCACAGGGGCAGGGACCCGGTTCTGGAAACACCATATATTTT. Encoded protein: CASSSQGQGPGSGNTIYF. V is TRBV5-1 and J is TRBJ1-3, with 7 bases lining up with TRBD1. The CDR3 sequence is 18 residues long. Looked up from germline, CDR1 is SGHRS and CDR2 is YFSETQ. V lost 3 bases, J lost 1 base, and 13 bases stayed unmatched.

Remarks on this clone: One end of the junction fails to match germline, which may point to a read error. The gene calls are TRBV7-7 and TRBJ2-5, with 12 nucleotides matching TRBD2. Germline CDR1 SSHAT, CDR2 FNYEAQ (reference sequence). The CDR3 has 15 residues. CDR3: CASSSGTSGLETQYF. CDR3 sequence (DNA): TGTGCTAGCAGCTCCGGGACTAGCGGGTTAGAGACCCAGTACTTC.

This clone was counted a single time. The chain links TRBV28 to TRBJ1-2; perhaps TRBD1 as D (5 bases). The CDR3 runs to 15 residues. Germline V gene data show CDR1 as MDHEN and CDR2 as SYDVKM. The germline V and J ends were trimmed by 6 bases and 0 bases, with 14 bases remaining between them. This CDR3 is CASSHGGTTNYGYTF. The DNA of the CDR3 is TGTGCCAGCAGCCATGGCGGGACGACTAACTATGGCTACACCTTC.

The chain carries TRBV9 and TRBJ2-7; 8 nucleotides line up with TRBD1. The CDR3 has 15 residues. The germline gives CDR1 SGDLS, CDR2 YYNGEE. Trimming cost V 4 bases and J 0 bases; bases outside gene matches: 6. The CDR3 DNA follows: TGTGCCAGCAGCCCGACAGGGGACCCCTCCTACGAGCAGTACTTC. The encoded protein is CASSPTGDPSYEQYF.

This chain links TRBV7-2 with TRBJ2-7; 13 bases match TRBD2. From germline, CDR1 is SGHTA and CDR2 FQGNSA. This CDR3 is 14 amino acids long. After removal of 5 bases from V and 3 bases from J, the junction contained 1 base not matched to a gene. CDR3 DNA: TGTGCCAGCAGCGGACTAGCGGGGGTCTACGAGCAGTACTTC. Encoded protein: CASSGLAGVYEQYF.

This chain connects TRBV19 to TRBJ2-1; a weak D match, TRBD1 (6 bases). Germline V gene data show CDR1 as LNHDA and CDR2 as SQIVND (reference sequence). Deletions cut 8 bases from V and 4 bases from J, with 15 bases between. The CDR3 is 14 amino acids. The CDR3 reads CASSGVGWYNEQFF. The CDR3 DNA sequence: TGTGCCAGTTCAGGGGTCGGGTGGTACAATGAGCAGTTCTTC.

V gene TRBV5-1 combines with J gene TRBJ2-7, with D possibly TRBD2 on 6 matching bases. CDR3 length equals 17 residues. V lost 4 bases to trimming and J lost 3 bases, with 23 bases between them. Per germline, CDR1 SGHRS and CDR2 YFSETQ. The CDR3: CASSPITGGVGGYEQYF. The CDR3 nucleotides are TGCGCCAGCAGCCCCATCACAGGCGGGGTCGGGGGCTACGAGCAGTACTTC.

This rearrangement joins TRBV5-6 to TRBJ1-1; the D is unclear. V was clipped by 0 bases and J by 5 bases, with 11 bases between them. This CDR3 comprises 14 residues. From germline, CDR1 is SGHDT and CDR2 YYEEEE. The CDR3 sequence is CASSLDLPGTEAFF. The CDR3 DNA reads TGTGCCAGCAGCTTGGATTTACCGGGGACTGAAGCTTTCTTT.

The V call is TRBV15, the J call TRBJ2-3; a weak D match, TRBD2 (7 bases). Looked up from germline, CDR1 is LNHNV and CDR2 is YYDKDF (reference sequence). V lost 0 bases to trimming and J lost 4 bases, with 14 bases between them. The CDR3 spans 16 residues. CDR3 DNA: TGTGCCACCAGCAGAGAAAGAGGGGGGGCCTCAGATACGCAGTATTTT. As protein: CATSRERGGASDTQYF.

The chain has TRBV5-6 and TRBJ1-1; 7 bases are shared with TRBD1. This CDR3 has 15 amino acids. J gave up 6 bases and V 4 bases, and 12 bases lay outside the gene matches. Germline-derived CDR1 and CDR2 are SGHDT and YYEEEE. CDR3 sequence: CASSLKGARSAEAFF. CDR3 DNA sequence: TGTGCCAGCAGCCTTAAGGGGGCGCGATCGGCTGAAGCTTTCTTT.